Included here is one TCR beta chain sequence, with context. What it recognizes is unknown. The read ends 3 residues before the CDR3 terminus; that terminus is restored from the germline J gene. This CDR3 comprises 18 residues. Germline V gene sequence: CDR1 SGHVS, CDR2 FNYEAQ. V shed 2 bases and J 9 bases; nucleotides not matched to a gene: 17. These data originate in a study of T cell clonality in common variable immunodeficiency. Study results and limitations: In common variable immunodeficiency, TCR beta chains reportedly carried fewer deletions and N-nucleotide insertions.

Sequencing used immunoSEQ multiplex PCR; TCRdb keeps in-frame clones, though not all of them. This repertoire holds roughly 42,000 clones, and none appear only once. V usage is TRBV7-6 and J usage is TRBJ2-1, with TRBD2 matching 9 bases. The specimen sequenced was peripheral blood mononuclear cells. The receptor comes from a human donor with common variable immunodeficiency. CDR3 bases read: TGTGCCAGCAGCTTATCACTAGAAGCGGGACTAGCTAATGGTGAG. This codes for CASSLSLEAGLANGE. The whole CDR3 protein is CASSLSLEAGLANGEQFF.